A single sample is the source of the 6 T cell receptor beta chains below, sequenced in a study of T cells in Graves' hyperthyroidism and ophthalmopathy. Regions amplified from RNA transcripts were the TCR beta CDR3 regions. The TCR CDR3 was amplified in a first-round RT-PCR using the HTBI primer set. Via MiXCR, TCRdb re-called the multiplex PCR reads, giving one row per CDR3 protein. Counted here are more than 550,000 distinct CDR3 sequences, around a sixth occurring once; the ten biggest clones make up about 14%. The sequencing sample was made of blood. The receptors were gathered from a man aged 50-59 years with Graves' hyperthyroidism.

About this clonotype: This clone may be a read error of a much larger clone one base away. This sequence joins TRBV19 and TRBJ2-1, with 9 bases fitting TRBD2. The length of the CDR3 is 16 residues. Germline lookup yields CDR1 LNHDA and CDR2 SQIVND (reference sequence). DNA for the CDR3: TGTGCCAGTAGAATTAGCGGGAGAGACTCCTACGATGAGCAGTTCTTC. This codes for CASRISGRDSYDEQFF.

V gene TRBV4-3 combines with J gene TRBJ2-7; 8 bases line up with TRBD1. The V gene's germline CDR1 is LGHNA and CDR2 YSLEER. CDR3 length: 15 amino acids. Unmatched junction bases numbered 7, after V lost 4 bases and J lost 2 bases. CDR3 sequence: CASSPGTGLTYEQYF. In nucleotides, the CDR3 is TGCGCCAGCAGCCCGGGGACAGGATTAACCTACGAGCAGTACTTC.

This clonotype was counted many times. V and J are TRBV7-2 and TRBJ2-5; weak D call: TRBD1 (6 bases). Germline-derived CDR1 and CDR2 are SGHTA and FQGNSA. Trimming removed 4 bases at V and 7 bases at J, with 13 bases between. There are 13 residues in the CDR3. CDR3: CASSSPTQGTQYF. CDR3 sequence (DNA): TGTGCCAGCAGCTCACCTACACAGGGGACCCAGTACTTC.

This clonotype has only a few counts. The CDR3 DNA follows: TGCAGTGTCCGGGGGGGAGGGGGCTATACGGACACTGAAGCTTTCTTT. Translating gives CSVRGGGGYTDTEAFF. This chain links TRBV20-1 with TRBJ1-1, with 7 bases that match TRBD1. CDR3 length: 16 residues. The trim removed 7 bases at V and 3 bases at J, leaving 17 bases unmatched. CDR1 is DFQATT and CDR2 is SNEGSKA in the germline V gene (reference sequence).

This clonotype was detected many times. This chain connects TRBV6-1 to TRBJ1-1, with D hard to call. Germline loops: CDR1 MNHNS, CDR2 SASEGT. This CDR3 region has 11 residues. V lost 3 bases, J lost 8 bases, and 7 bases lay in between. This CDR3 reads CASSDEGEAFF. The CDR3 DNA is TGTGCCAGCAGTGACGAGGGCGAAGCTTTCTTT.

The chain joins TRBV7-9 to TRBJ2-3, with D hard to call. The CDR3 is 17 residues long. CDR1 and CDR2 (germline): SEHNR, FQNEAQ (reference sequence). Deletions cut 5 bases from V and 0 bases from J, with 18 bases between. In DNA, the CDR3 is TGTGCCAGCAGCAGCCCAATTTGGGCGGCTAGCACAGATACGCAGTATTTT. Its protein product is CASSSPIWAASTDTQYF.